Below are 10 T cell receptor beta chains sequenced from a single sample in a study of T cell changes during pregnancy in multiple sclerosis. This table comes from immunoSEQ multiplex PCR, and its TCRdb copy is limited to in-frame clones, with some not included. Here the sample spans roughly 41,000 clones, approximately 90% being singletons. Material: CD4+ T cells from peripheral blood mononuclear cells, obtained in the first trimester of pregnancy. The source of these receptors is a female donor with multiple sclerosis, enrolled in a pregnancy study.

This rearrangement joins TRBV7-2 to TRBJ2-7; 7 nucleotides agree with TRBD2. Germline V lookup: CDR1 SGHTA, CDR2 FQGNSA. J gave up 0 bases and V 5 bases, and 7 bases lay outside the gene matches. The CDR3 covers 15 residues. The DNA for the CDR3 is TGTGCCAGCAGCCCGTCTTTAGCGGGCTCCTACGAGCAGTACTTC. It yields the protein CASSPSLAGSYEQYF. Full variable domain (missing parts from reference TRBV7-2 and TRBJ2-7): GAGVSQSPSNKVTEKGKDVELRCDPISGHTALYWYRQSLGQGLEFLIYFQGNSAPDKSGLPSDRFSAERTGGSVSTLTIQRTQQEDSAVYLCASSPSLAGSYEQYFGPGTRLTVT.

The V gene is TRBV19, the J gene TRBJ2-7, with 7 positions matching TRBD1. Germline CDR1 and CDR2: LNHDA and SQIVND (reference sequence). V lost 1 base to trimming and J lost 3 bases; unmatched junction nucleotides: 15. The CDR3 sequence is 18 residues long. The CDR3 sequence: CASSIGGTALISIYEQYF. The CDR3 nucleotides are TGTGCCAGTAGTATAGGAGGGACAGCTCTTATATCTATCTACGAGCAGTACTTC.

The chain links TRBV7-9 to TRBJ2-2, with TRBD1 matching 9 bases. The CDR3 has 15 residues. The germline V gene encodes CDR1 SEHNR and CDR2 FQNEAQ (reference sequence). With V trimmed by 3 bases and J by 5 bases, 4 bases remained unmatched. CDR3 nucleotides: TGTGCCAGCAGCTTGGGACAGGGAGGTACCGGGGAGCTGTTTTTT. This sequence encodes CASSLGQGGTGELFF. Using reference TRBV7-9 and TRBJ2-2 for the parts outside the CDR3, the full variable domain is DTGVSQNPRHKITKRGQNVTFRCDPISEHNRLYWYRQTLGQGPEFLTYFQNEAQLEKSRLLSDRFSAERPKGSFSTLEIQRTEQGDSAMYLCASSLGQGGTGELFFGEGSRLTVL.

The chain uses TRBV28 and TRBJ1-2, with TRBD1 matching over 9 bases. This CDR3 comprises 15 residues. Per germline, CDR1 MDHEN and CDR2 SYDVKM. The V and J ends lost 4 bases and 8 bases, in that order; junction bases with no gene match: 11. For the CDR3, the DNA is TGTGCCAGCAGTTCCCCGGGACAGGGACTTGGAGGCTACACCTTC. This translates into CASSSPGQGLGGYTF.

This chain links TRBV7-9 with TRBJ2-7; 7 bases map to TRBD1. Trimming took 3 bases from V and 0 from J; bases not matched to a gene: 5. This CDR3 region has 15 residues. CDR1 and CDR2 (germline): SEHNR, FQNEAQ (reference sequence). The CDR3 coding sequence is TGTGCCAGCAGCTTCCCGACAGGGAGCTCCTACGAGCAGTACTTC. Its translation: CASSFPTGSSYEQYF.

In this sample, this clone turned up once. The CDR3 bases are TGTGCCAGCAGTGAAGGGGGCCTTGACAGGGCCAACTATGGCTACACCTTC. Translated, it gives CASSEGGLDRANYGYTF. The V gene is TRBV2, the J gene TRBJ1-2; 7 bases are shared with TRBD1. The CDR3 consists of 17 residues. The V and J ends lost 1 base and 2 bases, in that order; junction bases with no gene match: 10. Germline V gene data show CDR1 as SNHLY and CDR2 as FYNNEI.

The rearrangement joins TRBV9 to TRBJ2-2, with 8 bases fitting TRBD1. The CDR3 has 17 residues. Germline assignment: CDR1 SGDLS and CDR2 YYNGEE. V dropped 4 bases and J dropped 0; count of bases not matched to a gene: 8. CDR3 sequence (DNA): TGTGCCAGCAGCCCGATGTGGACAGGGACGAACACCGGGGAGCTGTTTTTT. Translating it yields CASSPMWTGTNTGELFF.

This clone has more than one count but fewer than ten. The gene calls are TRBV14 and TRBJ1-3; D gene unclear. With 4 bases removed from V and 0 bases from J, the gap between germline ends came to 7 bases. This CDR3 comprises 14 residues. CDR1 is SGHDN, CDR2 FVKESK, per germline. This CDR3 is CASSPVGSGNTIYF. The CDR3 DNA is TGTGCCAGCAGCCCCGTCGGCTCTGGAAACACCATATATTTT.

The genes are TRBV10-1 and TRBJ2-7; a possible D gene is TRBD2 (7 bases). V lost 7 bases to trimming and J lost 6 bases, with 22 bases between them. The CDR3 covers 15 residues. Germline CDR1 and CDR2: WNHNN and SYGVQD (reference sequence). The DNA for the CDR3 is TGCGCCAGCAATCCGGCCCTTAGGGGGGGCCTCGAGCAGTACTTC. It is translated as CASNPALRGGLEQYF.

Only one count was recorded for this clone. V and J are TRBV2 and TRBJ2-2, with 8 nucleotides matching TRBD1. V was pared by 6 bases and J by 1 base, with 4 bases of the junction left unmatched. Germline CDR1 reads SNHLY; CDR2 reads FYNNEI. The CDR3 extends over 15 amino acids. The CDR3 sequence: CASSRQGKNTGELFF. As DNA, the CDR3 is TGTGCCAGCAGCCGACAGGGGAAGAACACCGGGGAGCTGTTTTTT.